These 9 T cell receptor beta chains were all obtained from the same sample, sequenced in a study of Tregs in tolerant kidney transplant recipients. The table came from immunoSEQ multiplex PCR; TCRdb's copy has only in-frame clones and leaves some out. The top ten clones hold roughly 0.4% of a sample with about 69,000 clones, 85% to 90% of them seen once. The material sequenced was CD4+ T cells from blood, taken before the transplant. The receptors here all came from a human donor who received a combined kidney and bone marrow transplant.

This rearrangement joins TRBV7-8 to TRBJ1-1, with TRBD1 matching 8 bases. The CDR3 is made up of 13 amino acids. The trim removed 6 bases at V and 3 bases at J, leaving 3 bases unmatched. CDR1 and CDR2 (germline): SGHVS, FQNEAQ. The CDR3 protein is CASSSGQDTEAFF. CDR3 DNA: TGTGCCAGCAGTTCGGGACAGGACACTGAAGCTTTCTTT.

The genes are TRBV7-2 and TRBJ2-2; 11 bases line up with TRBD1. The CDR3 totals 16 residues. Germline-derived CDR1 and CDR2 are SGHTA and FQGNSA. Trimming cost V 5 bases and J 5 bases; bases outside gene matches: 7. In DNA form, the CDR3 reads TGTGCCAGCAGCCGACGGACAGGGGGCGGAACCGGGGAGCTGTTTTTT. Protein: CASSRRTGGGTGELFF.

In this sample, this clone turned up a few times. This chain joins TRBV15 and TRBJ1-4; 9 nucleotides agree with TRBD1. Trimming cost V 2 bases and J 5 bases; bases outside gene matches: 9. The germline gives CDR1 LNHNV, CDR2 YYDKDF (reference sequence). CDR3 length equals 17 residues. CDR3 coding DNA: TGTGCCACCAGCAGACAGTGGACAGGGGTTCGGAATGAAAAACTGTTTTTT. Translation: CATSRQWTGVRNEKLFF. Using reference TRBV15 and TRBJ1-4 for the parts outside the CDR3, the full variable domain is DAMVIQNPRYQVTQFGKPVTLSCSQTLNHNVMYWYQQKSSQAPKLLFHYYDKDFNNEADTPDNFQSRRPNTSFCFLDIRSPGLGDTAMYLCATSRQWTGVRNEKLFFGSGTQLSVL.

V is TRBV28 and J is TRBJ1-1, with D possibly matching TRBD1 (6 bases). The V end was cut by 6 bases, the J end by 8 bases, with 19 bases between. Germline V lookup: CDR1 MDHEN, CDR2 SYDVKM. CDR3 size: 14 residues. CDR3 sequence reads: CASRTLQGALEAFF. The CDR3 bases are TGTGCCAGCAGGACACTACAGGGAGCTCTAGAAGCTTTCTTT.

This clone was recorded once. The chain links TRBV27 to TRBJ2-7, with 13 bases lining up with TRBD2. In germline, CDR1 is MNHEY, CDR2 SMNVEV (reference sequence). Trimming removed 5 bases from V and 2 bases from J; junction bases left unmatched: 9. CDR3 size: 17 residues. The CDR3 DNA reads TGTGCCAGCAGTCCTCCGCGACTAGCGGGAGGACCCTACGAGCAGTACTTC. It codes for CASSPPRLAGGPYEQYF.

V gene TRBV28 combines with J gene TRBJ2-5, with D tentatively TRBD1 (6 bases). The CDR3 is 13 residues long. Germline loops: CDR1 MDHEN, CDR2 SYDVKM. Trimming left V 5 bases short and J 4 bases short, with 11 bases between. In nucleotides, the CDR3 is TGTGCCAGCAGTCGGGACAATCCAGAGACCCAGTACTTC. Its translation: CASSRDNPETQYF.

The chain recombines TRBV6-5 with TRBJ1-1; D unclear. Trimming left V 2 bases short and J 4 bases short, with 11 bases between. Germline values: CDR1 MNHEY, CDR2 SVGAGI. The CDR3 contains 14 residues. The CDR3 DNA follows: TGTGCCAGCAGTTACACGAGTGATCCCACTGAAGCTTTCTTT. Translating gives CASSYTSDPTEAFF.

This sequence joins TRBV7-9 and TRBJ1-1, with D possibly matching TRBD1 (6 bases). Looked up from germline, CDR1 is SEHNR and CDR2 is FQNEAQ (reference sequence). V dropped 7 bases and J dropped 0 bases, with 12 bases sitting between them. This CDR3 has 14 amino acids. The CDR3 protein is CASNIDRLNTEAFF. Written as DNA, the CDR3 is TGTGCCAGCAACATAGACAGGCTGAACACTGAAGCTTTCTTT.

This chain links TRBV5-1 with TRBJ2-2; possibly TRBD1 for D (5 bases). The CDR3 spans 16 residues. Germline V gives CDR1 SGHRS, CDR2 YFSETQ. V lost 4 bases and J lost 7, with 20 bases in between. This CDR3 is CASSPQGGSGDGELFF. The CDR3 DNA is TGCGCCAGCAGCCCCCAGGGTGGTTCCGGAGACGGGGAGCTGTTTTTT.